The sequence of this T cell receptor beta chain was determined in a study of post-analysis software for immune sequencing data. Study conclusions and caveats: By F measure, strong co-clustering occurred among samples prepared in the same batch. Five or six TRBV segments, TRBV5-6, TRBV5-1 and TRBV20-1 among them, were found more frequent in patients than controls.

The CDR3 is 12 residues long. V gave up 4 bases and J gave up 4 bases, with 7 bases separating them. CDR1 SQVTM and CDR2 ANQGSEA come from the germline V gene. cDNA libraries of TCR beta carried unique molecular identifiers. cDNA molecules numbering roughly 0.5 million came from approximately 0.91 to 9.4 million T cells. MiXCR was run by TCRdb on the PCR reads, yielding one entry per CDR3 protein. The repertoire holds fewer than 850,000 distinct CDR3 sequences, 25% to 30% seen once, with around 0.56% in the top ten. With respect to this clonotype: The antigen is unknown.

The chain uses TRBV29-1 and TRBJ1-4, with no clear D. The TCR comes from a girl aged 5-17 years with multiple sclerosis. Material: blood. The CDR3 DNA follows: TGCAGCGTTGGGGCGGTTAATGAAAAACTGTTTTTT. Protein: CSVGAVNEKLFF. Filled out from reference TRBV29-1 and TRBJ1-4, the complete variable domain reads SAVISQKPSRDICQRGTSLTIQCQVDSQVTMMFWYRQQPGQSLTLIATANQGSEATYESGFVIDKFPISRPNLTFSTLTVSNMSPEDSSIYLCSVGAVNEKLFFGSGTQLSVL.